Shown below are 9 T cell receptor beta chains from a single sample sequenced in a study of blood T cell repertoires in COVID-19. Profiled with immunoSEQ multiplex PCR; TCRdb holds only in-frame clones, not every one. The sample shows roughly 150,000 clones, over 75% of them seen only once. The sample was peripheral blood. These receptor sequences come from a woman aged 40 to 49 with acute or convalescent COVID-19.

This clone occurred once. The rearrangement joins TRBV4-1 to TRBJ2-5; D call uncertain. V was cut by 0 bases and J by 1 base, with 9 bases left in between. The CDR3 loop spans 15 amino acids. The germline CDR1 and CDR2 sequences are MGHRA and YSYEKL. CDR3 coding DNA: TGCGCCAGCAGCCAAGACCCAGGCCCCCAAGAGACCCAGTACTTC. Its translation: CASSQDPGPQETQYF.

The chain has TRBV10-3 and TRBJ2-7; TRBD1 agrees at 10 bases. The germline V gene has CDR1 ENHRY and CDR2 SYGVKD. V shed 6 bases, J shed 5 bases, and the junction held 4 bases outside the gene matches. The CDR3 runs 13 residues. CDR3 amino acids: CAIRGTGANEQYF. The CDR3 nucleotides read TGTGCCATCAGGGGGACAGGGGCCAACGAGCAGTACTTC.

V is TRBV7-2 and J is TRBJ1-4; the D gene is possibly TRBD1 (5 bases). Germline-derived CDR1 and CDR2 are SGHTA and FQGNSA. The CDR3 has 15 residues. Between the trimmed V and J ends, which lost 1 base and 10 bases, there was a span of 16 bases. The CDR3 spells CASSLGSQGQGKLFF. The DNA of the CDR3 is TGTGCCAGCAGCTTAGGGAGCCAGGGCCAGGGAAAACTGTTTTTT.

In DNA form, the CDR3 reads TGTGCCAGCAGCTTAGTACGGACTAGAGTATCAGGGCTCCGCGATGAGCAGTTCTTC. Translating it yields CASSLVRTRVSGLRDEQFF. This sequence joins TRBV7-8 and TRBJ2-1, with TRBD2 identical over 7 bases. Germline V gene lookup returns CDR1 SGHVS and CDR2 FQNEAQ. V lost 1 base and J lost 8; bases outside the gene matches: 20. This CDR3 is 19 amino acids long.

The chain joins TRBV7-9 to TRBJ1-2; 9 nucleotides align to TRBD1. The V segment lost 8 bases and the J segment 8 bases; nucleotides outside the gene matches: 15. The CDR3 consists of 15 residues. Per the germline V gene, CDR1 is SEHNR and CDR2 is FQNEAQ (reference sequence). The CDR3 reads CASRQSGTGSLGYTF. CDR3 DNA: TGTGCCAGCCGCCAATCCGGGACAGGGAGTTTGGGCTACACCTTC. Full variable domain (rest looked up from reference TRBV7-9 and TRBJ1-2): DTGVSQNPRHKITKRGQNVTFRCDPISEHNRLYWYRQTLGQGPEFLTYFQNEAQLEKSRLLSDRFSAERPKGSFSTLEIQRTEQGDSAMYLCASRQSGTGSLGYTFGSGTRLTVV.

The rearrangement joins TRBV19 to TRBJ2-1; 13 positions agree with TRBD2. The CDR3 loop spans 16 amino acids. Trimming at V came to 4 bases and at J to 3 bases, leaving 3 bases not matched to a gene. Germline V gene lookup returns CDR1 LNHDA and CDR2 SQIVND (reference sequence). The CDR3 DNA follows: TGTGCCAGTAGTACCCGGACTAGCGGGGGCTACAATGAGCAGTTCTTC. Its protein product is CASSTRTSGGYNEQFF.

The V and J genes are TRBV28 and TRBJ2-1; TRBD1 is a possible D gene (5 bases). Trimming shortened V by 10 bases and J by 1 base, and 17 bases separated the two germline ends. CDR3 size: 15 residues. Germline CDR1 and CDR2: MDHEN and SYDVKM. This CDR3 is CATTPQPGSYNEQFF. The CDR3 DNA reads TGTGCCACCACTCCCCAGCCAGGGTCCTACAATGAGCAGTTCTTC.

The CDR3 region is CASSQGQGGLSGNIQYF. CDR3 sequence (DNA): TGCGCCAGCAGCCAAGGGCAGGGTGGGCTTTCGGGAAACATTCAGTACTTC. The J gene is TRBJ2-4, the V gene TRBV4-1; TRBD1 is a possible D gene (5 bases). The V end lost 1 base, the J end lost 6 bases, and 19 bases lay between the germline ends. This CDR3 comprises 17 residues. In germline, CDR1 is MGHRA, CDR2 YSYEKL.

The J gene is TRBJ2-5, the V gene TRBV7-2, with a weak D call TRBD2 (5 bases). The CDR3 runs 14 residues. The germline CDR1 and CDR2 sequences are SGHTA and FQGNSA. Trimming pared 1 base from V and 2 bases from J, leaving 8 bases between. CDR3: CASSLGGFQETQYF. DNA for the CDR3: TGTGCCAGCAGCTTAGGAGGGTTTCAAGAGACCCAGTACTTC.